This T cell receptor beta chain was captured by sequencing in a study of T cell repertoires in cytomegalovirus infection. On the study more broadly: Matching HLA type, along with CMV infection, was indicated by public TCR beta signatures.

Study findings and constraints: Summed public TCR beta family frequency identified CMV carriers bearing the relevant HLA. CMV-specific HLA-C-restricted TCR beta clonotypes dominated the ex vivo response.

This clonotype was observed at least ten times. Antigen specificity is unknown. Germline V lookup: CDR1 SGHTA, CDR2 FQGNSA. Between the trimmed V and J ends, which lost 5 bases and 2 bases, there was a span of 12 bases. The CDR3 runs 14 residues. TCRdb fed the reads into MiXCR, producing one record per CDR3 protein. The table records about 310,000 distinct CDR3 sequences, approximately 10% of them present only once. The source material was PBMCs. This receptor was taken from a human donor in good health (CMV status not recorded). Some clones in this sample may be carry-over from other donors' samples. V is TRBV7-2 and J is TRBJ1-2; D is unresolved. CDR3 DNA sequence: TGTGCCAGCAGCGCATTCCAGGAGAACTATGGCTACACCTTC. This encodes CASSAFQENYGYTF.